What follows are 21 T cell receptor beta chains derived from one specimen sequenced in a study of human versus mouse CDR3 diversity and MHC coevolution. TCRdb's table, derived via immunoSEQ multiplex PCR, lists solely in-frame clones and lacks some. This table holds just under 60,000 clones, approximately 94% found once. The sequenced sample was naive CD4+ T cells from blood. Subset given: CD45RO-negative CD62L-positive naive CD4 T cells. The receptors were gathered from a person in their sixties or seventies in good health.

V usage is TRBV5-1 and J usage is TRBJ2-3; D might be TRBD2 (6 bases). The length of the CDR3 is 13 residues. V gave up 1 base and J gave up 5 bases, with 8 bases separating them. CDR1 and CDR2 (germline): SGHRS, YFSETQ. CDR3 bases: TGCGCCAGCAGCTTGTGGGGAGGAGATACGCAGTATTTT. It yields the protein CASSLWGGDTQYF.

The J gene is TRBJ1-1, the V gene TRBV6-1; 7 nucleotides align to TRBD1. The CDR3 has 14 amino acids. The germline V gene encodes CDR1 MNHNS and CDR2 SASEGT. Trimming removed 2 bases from V and 5 bases from J; junction bases left unmatched: 5. The CDR3 reads CASSELKGATEAFF. Here the CDR3 DNA reads TGTGCCAGCAGTGAATTAAAGGGGGCAACTGAAGCTTTCTTT.

J is TRBJ1-5 and V is TRBV7-9; D gene ambiguous. The germline CDR1 and CDR2 sequences are SEHNR and FQNEAQ (reference sequence). Trimming removed 5 bases from V and 0 bases from J, with 5 bases in between. The CDR3 runs to 13 residues. In nucleotides, the CDR3 is TGTGCCAGCAGCCGAGATAGCAATCAGCCCCAGCATTTT. It specifies CASSRDSNQPQHF. Together with reference TRBV7-9 and TRBJ1-5, the CDR3 gives the full variable domain: DTGVSQNPRHKITKRGQNVTFRCDPISEHNRLYWYRQTLGQGPEFLTYFQNEAQLEKSRLLSDRFSAERPKGSFSTLEIQRTEQGDSAMYLCASSRDSNQPQHFGDGTRLSIL.

The chain couples TRBV6-1 to TRBJ1-5; D is ambiguous. The germline V gene has CDR1 MNHNS and CDR2 SASEGT. The CDR3 length is 13 residues. V lost 0 bases, J lost 4 bases, and 4 bases lay in between. CDR3 in amino acids: CASSEASNQPQHF. The CDR3 coding sequence is TGTGCCAGCAGTGAAGCGAGTAATCAGCCCCAGCATTTT.

As regards this clone: The sample contains more than one DNA sequence encoding this CDR3. The chain has TRBV15 and TRBJ1-5, with D perhaps TRBD1 (5 bases). The CDR3 loop spans 16 amino acids. Trimming removed 1 base from V and 6 bases from J, with 16 bases in between. The germline gives CDR1 LNHNV, CDR2 YYDKDF (reference sequence). This CDR3 reads CATSRGRGGGIQPQHF. DNA for the CDR3: TGTGCCACCAGCAGAGGGAGGGGTGGGGGGATTCAGCCCCAGCATTTT.

The rearrangement uses TRBV14 and TRBJ2-7; D perhaps matches TRBD2 (6 bases). This CDR3 is built from 19 residues. Trimming removed 2 bases at V and 2 bases at J, with 25 bases between. Germline V CDR1 and CDR2: SGHDN, FVKESK. The CDR3 sequence is CASSQRFGGRRQFPYEQYF. In DNA, the CDR3 is TGTGCCAGCAGCCAAAGATTCGGGGGTAGAAGACAGTTCCCCTACGAGCAGTACTTC. The complete variable domain, with remaining parts taken from reference TRBV14 and TRBJ2-7, reads EAGVTQFPSHSVIEKGQTVTLRCDPISGHDNLYWYRRVMGKEIKFLLHFVKESKQDESGMPNNRFLAERTGGTYSTLKVQPAELEDSGVYFCASSQRFGGRRQFPYEQYFGPGTRLTVT.

This chain uses TRBV27 with TRBJ2-3; 13 positions match TRBD2. The CDR3 has 17 residues. Germline V gene data show CDR1 as MNHEY and CDR2 as SMNVEV (reference sequence). Unmatched junction bases numbered 5, after V lost 3 bases and J lost 2 bases. The CDR3: CASSLTLAGGVTDTQYF. The CDR3 DNA follows: TGTGCCAGCAGTTTGACACTAGCGGGAGGGGTCACAGATACGCAGTATTTT.

This clone was seen once. J is TRBJ2-1 and V is TRBV5-1; 11 bases line up with TRBD2. The CDR3 covers 14 residues. The junction had 1 base not matched to a gene; V was cut back by 3 bases and J by 5 bases. Germline-derived CDR1 and CDR2 are SGHRS and YFSETQ. The CDR3 sequence: CASSSGLADNEQFF. The CDR3 DNA reads as TGCGCCAGCAGCTCGGGACTAGCGGACAATGAGCAGTTCTTC.

Of note for this clone: The sample carries other DNA sequences with the same CDR3. The CDR3 DNA is TGTGCCAGCAGTGGGACAGGGACCTACGAGCAGTACTTC. Translating it yields CASSGTGTYEQYF. The V gene is TRBV2, the J gene TRBJ2-7; 8 bases fit TRBD1. Looked up from germline, CDR1 is SNHLY and CDR2 is FYNNEI. CDR3 length: 13 residues. V trimming: 4 bases; J trimming: 2 bases; junction bases outside the gene matches: 1.

This clone has a single count. The V and J genes are TRBV5-1 and TRBJ2-5; the match to TRBD2 covers 9 bases. V shed 4 bases and J 5 bases; nucleotides not matched to a gene: 12. Germline V CDR1 and CDR2: SGHRS, YFSETQ. This CDR3 is built from 16 residues. In nucleotides, the CDR3 is TGCGCCAGCAGCCCACAGATGGGCGGGAGGGTGGAGACCCAGTACTTC. Translated, it gives CASSPQMGGRVETQYF.

This chain connects TRBV28 to TRBJ1-5; D gene uncertain. In germline, CDR1 is MDHEN, CDR2 SYDVKM. The ends were cut back, 2 bases at V and 6 bases at J, with 14 bases in the middle. The CDR3 has 15 amino acids. The CDR3 is CASSLGGFFSQPQHF. The CDR3 nucleotides read TGTGCCAGCAGTTTAGGCGGGTTCTTCAGTCAGCCCCAGCATTTT.

The chain couples TRBV7-8 to TRBJ1-1; TRBD1 matches 9 bases. The CDR3 has 17 residues. After removal of 6 bases from V and 0 bases from J, the junction contained 11 bases not matched to a gene. Germline V lookup: CDR1 SGHVS, CDR2 FQNEAQ. The CDR3 loop is CASSTGQGRFMNTEAFF. CDR3 sequence (DNA): TGTGCCAGCAGTACTGGACAGGGGCGATTTATGAACACTGAAGCTTTCTTT.

The chain combines TRBV5-1 with TRBJ2-3; D perhaps matches TRBD2 (6 bases). This CDR3 comprises 15 residues. Germline V lookup: CDR1 SGHRS, CDR2 YFSETQ. Trimming removed 0 bases from V and 0 bases from J, with 8 bases in between. The CDR3 DNA is TGCGCCAGCAGCTTGGCCAGCGGGAGCACAGATACGCAGTATTTT. Translating gives CASSLASGSTDTQYF.

The rearrangement links TRBV5-5 to TRBJ2-5, with 10 bases that match TRBD2. Germline V gives CDR1 SGHKS, CDR2 YYEKEE (reference sequence). The CDR3 runs to 16 residues. Trimming took 0 bases from V and 5 from J; bases not matched to a gene: 7. The CDR3 nucleotides are TGTGCCAGCAGCTTGGCCCTAGCGGGGGTAGGGGAGACCCAGTACTTC. Translation gives CASSLALAGVGETQYF.

V usage is TRBV18 and J usage is TRBJ2-6; TRBD1 matches 8 bases. The CDR3 length is 18 residues. The V gene's germline CDR1 is KGHSH and CDR2 LQKENI. The V and J ends lost 3 bases and 0 bases, in that order; junction bases with no gene match: 7. DNA for the CDR3: TGTGCCAGCTCACCGTCCGGACAGGGACTCTCTGGGGCCAACGTCCTGACTTTC. It codes for CASSPSGQGLSGANVLTF.

CDR3 coding DNA: TGTGCCAGCTTCCAACGGACTTCAACCTACGAGCAGTACTTC. This sequence encodes CASFQRTSTYEQYF. The V and J genes are TRBV6-1 and TRBJ2-7; D is possibly TRBD2 (5 bases). The CDR3 sequence is 14 residues long. V gave up 8 bases and J gave up 2 bases, with 16 bases separating them. Germline CDR1 reads MNHNS; CDR2 reads SASEGT.

This sequence joins TRBV6-1 and TRBJ1-2, with TRBD1 as a possible D gene (6 bases). V lost 2 bases and J 9 bases, leaving 16 bases between the germline ends. The CDR3 is made up of 14 amino acids. CDR1 and CDR2 (germline): MNHNS, SASEGT. CDR3 coding DNA: TGTGCCAGCAGTGAAAGCTCCCGGACAGCCAGCTACACCTTC. Protein sequence: CASSESSRTASYTF.

The V gene is TRBV4-2, the J gene TRBJ2-3; no reliable D call. Between the trimmed V and J ends, which lost 5 bases and 6 bases, there was a span of 15 bases. Germline values: CDR1 LGHNA, CDR2 YNFKEQ. The CDR3 consists of 14 residues. CDR3: CASSIRLVTDTQYF. CDR3 nucleotide sequence: TGTGCCAGCAGCATCCGTCTAGTAACTGATACGCAGTATTTT.

This clone was seen a single time. The chain carries TRBV19 and TRBJ2-1, with 12 nucleotides matching TRBD2. Germline V gene data show CDR1 as LNHDA and CDR2 as SQIVND (reference sequence). Trimming took 5 bases from V and 3 from J; bases not matched to a gene: 5. CDR3 size: 16 residues. The DNA for the CDR3 is TGTGCCAGTAGTTTACTAGCGGGAGGACGCTACAATGAGCAGTTCTTC. It codes for CASSLLAGGRYNEQFF.

The chain links TRBV5-1 to TRBJ2-3; no firm D call. The V end lost 5 bases, the J end lost 3 bases, and 13 bases lay between the germline ends. Per germline, CDR1 SGHRS and CDR2 YFSETQ. The CDR3 covers 14 residues. Here the CDR3 DNA reads TGCGCCAGCAGGCGCGACTGGCCTACAGATACGCAGTATTTT. This codes for CASRRDWPTDTQYF.

V and J are TRBV7-3 and TRBJ2-3, with 12 bases matching TRBD2. The V gene end was trimmed by 2 bases and the J gene end by 2 bases; junction bases not matched to a gene: 5. Germline V gene data show CDR1 as SGHTA and CDR2 as FQGTGA. The CDR3 consists of 17 residues. CDR3 bases: TGTGCCAGCAGCTTAGGTCTAGCGGGAGGGCTCACAGATACGCAGTATTTT. Translated: CASSLGLAGGLTDTQYF.